These 26 T cell receptor beta chains were all obtained from the same sample, sequenced in a study of beta chain features in type 1 diabetes. Every bit of the isolated RNA underwent reverse transcription, so sequencing read expressed TCRB transcripts. TCRdb's table, derived via immunoSEQ multiplex PCR, lists solely in-frame clones and lacks some. The profile covers hundreds of thousands of clones, with 12% to 15% appearing a single time and 6.7% taken by the ten largest. Sequences were obtained from central memory CD4+ T cells from blood. All receptors derive from a man under 40 in good health.

This clone turned up a few times. This chain joins TRBV11-2 and TRBJ2-7; TRBD2 matches at 11 bases. Germline V gene sequence: CDR1 SGHAT, CDR2 FQNNGV. V dropped 5 bases and J dropped 2; count of bases not matched to a gene: 5. The CDR3 loop spans 15 amino acids. Here the CDR3 reads CASSPRLAGTYEQYF. The CDR3 DNA follows: TGTGCCAGCAGCCCTAGACTAGCGGGAACCTACGAGCAGTACTTC.

There are a few counts of this clone. The DNA for the CDR3 is TGTGCCAGCAGCTTAGCTCGCGGCCTAGATACGCAGTATTTT. It specifies CASSLARGLDTQYF. The genes are TRBV7-2 and TRBJ2-3; D is unclear. Trimming cost V 0 bases and J 5 bases, with 9 bases left between them. The CDR3 runs 14 residues. CDR1 is SGHTA, CDR2 FQGNSA, per germline.

This clone showed up just a few times. Within the sample, other DNA sequences also encode this same CDR3. The CDR3 region has the DNA TGTGCCAGCTCCCGAGGGAGTAACACTGAAGCTTTCTTT. As protein: CASSRGSNTEAFF. This sequence joins TRBV18 and TRBJ1-1, with D hard to call. This CDR3 has 13 amino acids. Deletions cut 6 bases from V and 2 bases from J, with 10 bases between. The germline V gene encodes CDR1 KGHSH and CDR2 LQKENI. The complete variable domain, with remaining parts taken from reference TRBV18 and TRBJ1-1, reads NAGVMQNPRHLVRRRGQEARLRCSPMKGHSHVYWYRQLPEEGLKFMVYLQKENIIDESGMPKERFSAEFPKEGPSILRIQQVVRGDSAAYFCASSRGSNTEAFFGQGTRLTVV.

This chain links TRBV28 with TRBJ1-2; the D gene is possibly TRBD1 (6 bases). The CDR3 consists of 14 residues. Germline CDR1 MDHEN, CDR2 SYDVKM. V was cut by 5 bases and J by 4 bases, with 14 bases left in between. The CDR3 DNA reads as TGTGCCAGCAGTGTGGAGGGGGGCTTCTATGGCTACACCTTC. As protein: CASSVEGGFYGYTF.

V usage is TRBV5-1 and J usage is TRBJ2-1; D perhaps matches TRBD2 (6 bases). The CDR3 consists of 15 residues. The V end was cut by 1 base, the J end by 7 bases, with 15 bases between. Germline loops: CDR1 SGHRS, CDR2 YFSETQ. The CDR3 bases are TGCGCCAGCAGCTTGCAACCGGGAGCGAGGAATGAGCAGTTCTTC. Protein product: CASSLQPGARNEQFF.

This clone was found a few times. The chain recombines TRBV7-9 with TRBJ2-1; TRBD2 matches at 16 bases. J gave up 10 bases and V 4 bases, and 4 bases lay outside the gene matches. The germline V gene has CDR1 SEHNR and CDR2 FQNEAQ (reference sequence). There are 15 residues in the CDR3. DNA of the CDR3: TGTGCCAGCAGCTATGGGACTAGCGGGGGGGCCGAGCAGTTCTTC. Protein: CASSYGTSGGAEQFF. The variable domain in full, with the rest retrieved from reference TRBV7-9 and TRBJ2-1, is DTGVSQNPRHKITKRGQNVTFRCDPISEHNRLYWYRQTLGQGPEFLTYFQNEAQLEKSRLLSDRFSAERPKGSFSTLEIQRTEQGDSAMYLCASSYGTSGGAEQFFGPGTRLTVL.

CDR3 nucleotides: TGTGCCAGCAGCAAAGCGCTTTTGGGGGCCGGGGAGCTGTTTTTT. Its protein product is CASSKALLGAGELFF. The chain carries TRBV21-1 and TRBJ2-2. TRBV21-1 is annotated as a pseudogene. The CDR3 loop spans 15 amino acids.

This clone showed up just a few times. V is TRBV4-1 and J is TRBJ2-6; D is unclear. Trimming stripped 1 base from V and 4 bases from J, with 8 bases between. The CDR3 contains 15 residues. CDR1 is MGHRA and CDR2 is YSYEKL in the germline V gene. Written as DNA, the CDR3 is TGCGCCAGCAGCCAAGTGTCGACCGGGGCCAACGTCCTGACTTTC. It translates to CASSQVSTGANVLTF.

This clone was counted only a few times. The rearrangement links TRBV27 to TRBJ1-1, with TRBD1 identical over 7 bases. V lost 2 bases, J lost 6 bases, and 6 bases stayed unmatched. This CDR3 is built from 14 residues. Per the germline V gene, CDR1 is MNHEY and CDR2 is SMNVEV (reference sequence). CDR3 loop: CASSLDRVRAEAFF. CDR3 coding DNA: TGTGCCAGCAGTTTAGACAGGGTAAGGGCTGAAGCTTTCTTT.

This clone has more than one count but fewer than ten. This chain uses TRBV6-4 with TRBJ2-3; weak D call: TRBD2 (6 bases). Trimming took off 2 bases at V and 7 bases at J, with 10 bases between the two ends. The CDR3 runs 13 residues. Germline loops: CDR1 MRHNA, CDR2 SNTAGT. This chain's CDR3 is CASSDTGDHTQYF. CDR3 nucleotide sequence: TGTGCCAGCAGTGACACGGGGGATCATACGCAGTATTTT.

This chain uses TRBV19 with TRBJ2-2; D assignment may be TRBD1 or TRBD2 (5 bases each). The CDR3 covers 15 residues. Germline V gene lookup returns CDR1 LNHDA and CDR2 SQIVND (reference sequence). V lost 7 bases to trimming and J lost 4 bases, with 16 bases between them. CDR3 in amino acids: CASTRGSGGTGELFF. CDR3 DNA sequence: TGTGCCAGTACCCGTGGAAGTGGGGGCACCGGGGAGCTGTTTTTT.

Comment on this clone: A single base is all that separates this from a far larger clone, so a read error is likely. At the DNA level, this CDR3 is encoded by other sequences in the same sample as well. The J gene is TRBJ2-3, the V gene TRBV9; 7 positions agree with TRBD2. The trim removed 4 bases at V and 0 bases at J, leaving 8 bases unmatched. This CDR3 spans 16 amino acids. The V gene's germline CDR1 is SGDLS and CDR2 YYNGEE. DNA for the CDR3: TGTGCCAGCAGCCAAGGAGCAGCGGGGAGCACAGATACGCAGTATTTT. Translation: CASSQGAAGSTDTQYF.

V and J are TRBV5-6 and TRBJ2-2; D is uncertain. V was shortened by 6 bases and J by 5 bases, with 11 bases between the two germline ends. This CDR3 is built from 13 residues. Germline V lookup: CDR1 SGHDT, CDR2 YYEEEE. This CDR3 reads CASTIGRTGELFF. CDR3 nucleotide sequence: TGTGCCAGCACCATAGGGCGGACCGGGGAGCTGTTTTTT.

The chain has TRBV20-1 and TRBJ2-5; tentative D call: TRBD1 (6 bases). The CDR3 is 11 amino acids. Germline assignment: CDR1 DFQATT and CDR2 SNEGSKA (reference sequence). V dropped 8 bases and J dropped 10 bases, with 17 bases sitting between them. The CDR3 protein is CSLRGGQSQYF. CDR3 sequence (DNA): TGCAGTCTGAGAGGCGGACAGAGCCAGTACTTC.

This clone turned up a few times. The chain combines TRBV4-2 with TRBJ1-6; TRBD1 agrees at 9 bases. From germline, CDR1 is LGHNA and CDR2 YNFKEQ. J gave up 8 bases and V 10 bases, and 15 bases lay outside the gene matches. The CDR3 runs 16 residues. This chain's CDR3 is CATKTGGLGLHSPLHF. For the CDR3, the DNA is TGTGCCACCAAGACAGGGGGTCTTGGCCTCCATTCACCCCTCCACTTT.

The chain has TRBV6-1 and TRBJ2-5; D is undetermined. The germline V gene encodes CDR1 MNHNS and CDR2 SASEGT. This CDR3 is built from 12 residues. Trimming shortened V by 8 bases and J by 5 bases, and 12 bases separated the two germline ends. The DNA of the CDR3 is TGTGCCAGCGGAAAGGGAAAGGAGACCCAGTACTTC. Amino acids: CASGKGKETQYF.

The chain recombines TRBV6-5 with TRBJ2-5, with 11 bases lining up with TRBD1. The V gene end was trimmed by 9 bases and the J gene end by 5 bases; junction bases not matched to a gene: 5. Germline V gene lookup returns CDR1 MNHEY and CDR2 SVGAGI. The CDR3 is made up of 13 amino acids. CDR3 sequence reads: CASSGTGGETQYF. CDR3 sequence (DNA): TGTGCCAGTTCCGGGACAGGGGGGGAGACCCAGTACTTC.

The J gene is TRBJ1-1, the V gene TRBV19; the D is unclear. This CDR3 comprises 13 residues. V gave up 10 bases and J gave up 2 bases, with 14 bases separating them. Germline V CDR1 and CDR2: LNHDA, SQIVND (reference sequence). In DNA, the CDR3 is TGTGCCACCCAACCCTGGACCAACACTGAAGCTTTCTTT. Protein product: CATQPWTNTEAFF.

The J gene is TRBJ2-4, the V gene TRBV29-1; D might be TRBD1 or TRBD2, each matching 7 bases. Per the germline V gene, CDR1 is SQVTM and CDR2 is ANQGSEA. Trimming took off 6 bases at V and 3 bases at J, with 15 bases between the two ends. This CDR3 is built from 14 residues. The CDR3 spells CSVQGGVGKNIQYF. The DNA of the CDR3 is TGCAGCGTCCAGGGGGGGGTTGGCAAAAACATTCAGTACTTC.

In nucleotides, the CDR3 is TGCGCCAGCAGACAAGTAGCTTCGGGGCAGGCTGAAGCTTTCTTT. As protein: CASRQVASGQAEAFF. The genes are TRBV10-2 and TRBJ1-1; the D gene is possibly TRBD1 (5 bases). CDR1 is WSHSY, CDR2 SAAADI, per germline. This CDR3 is built from 15 residues. V lost 6 bases and J 6 bases, leaving 20 bases between the germline ends.

This clone appeared a few times. The rearrangement links TRBV4-3 to TRBJ2-5, with 9 nucleotides matching TRBD2. Germline trimming cut 4 bases from V and 3 bases from J; bases unmatched to any gene: 6. CDR3 size: 15 residues. Germline CDR1 and CDR2: LGHNA and YSLEER. The chain's CDR3 is CASSPGASGKETQYF. CDR3 coding DNA: TGCGCCAGCAGCCCAGGGGCTAGCGGGAAAGAGACCCAGTACTTC.

This clone was observed many times. The gene calls are TRBV4-3 and TRBJ2-3; 11 bases align to TRBD2. V trimming: 4 bases; J trimming: 2 bases; junction bases outside the gene matches: 23. The CDR3 is 22 amino acids. Germline lookup yields CDR1 LGHNA and CDR2 YSLEER. This CDR3 reads CASSRTPAALAGGVATTDTQYF. Written as DNA, the CDR3 is TGCGCCAGCAGCCGCACCCCCGCCGCTCTAGCGGGAGGTGTAGCGACCACAGATACGCAGTATTTT.

The chain carries TRBV11-3 and TRBJ2-2; 10 bases are a match to TRBD2. In germline, CDR1 is SGHNT, CDR2 YENEEA. The CDR3 runs to 18 residues. Trimming cost V 5 bases and J 6 bases; bases outside gene matches: 15. DNA of the CDR3: TGTGCCAGCAGCACCAGTCCGGCTAGCGGGGGCAGGGCCGGGGAGCTGTTTTTT. Residues: CASSTSPASGGRAGELFF.

In its sample, this clone was seen many times. This specimen includes other DNA sequences encoding the same CDR3. The rearrangement joins TRBV18 to TRBJ1-1; the match to TRBD1 covers 11 bases. V shed 3 bases and J 4 bases; nucleotides not matched to a gene: 4. This CDR3 comprises 15 residues. Germline V gives CDR1 KGHSH, CDR2 LQKENI. CDR3: CASSPTGTGGTEAFF. The CDR3 DNA follows: TGTGCCAGCTCACCTACCGGGACAGGGGGCACTGAAGCTTTCTTT. Filled out from reference TRBV18 and TRBJ1-1, the complete variable domain reads NAGVMQNPRHLVRRRGQEARLRCSPMKGHSHVYWYRQLPEEGLKFMVYLQKENIIDESGMPKERFSAEFPKEGPSILRIQQVVRGDSAAYFCASSPTGTGGTEAFFGQGTRLTVV.

This clone was counted a few times. V gene TRBV7-9 combines with J gene TRBJ2-5; 12 nucleotides agree with TRBD2. The CDR3 is 15 residues long. The junction had 5 bases not matched to a gene; V was cut back by 4 bases and J by 5 bases. CDR1 and CDR2 (germline): SEHNR, FQNEAQ (reference sequence). The CDR3 loop is CASSSSGGAKETQYF. The DNA for the CDR3 is TGTGCCAGCAGCTCTAGCGGGGGGGCTAAGGAGACCCAGTACTTC.

The V and J genes are TRBV27 and TRBJ1-1, with a tentative D call TRBD1 (6 bases). The CDR3 has 14 residues. Trimming stripped 2 bases from V and 6 bases from J, with 13 bases between. Per the germline V gene, CDR1 is MNHEY and CDR2 is SMNVEV (reference sequence). The CDR3 DNA reads as TGTGCCAGCAGTTTAATGTGGGGGGGCGCTGAAGCTTTCTTT. It yields the protein CASSLMWGGAEAFF.